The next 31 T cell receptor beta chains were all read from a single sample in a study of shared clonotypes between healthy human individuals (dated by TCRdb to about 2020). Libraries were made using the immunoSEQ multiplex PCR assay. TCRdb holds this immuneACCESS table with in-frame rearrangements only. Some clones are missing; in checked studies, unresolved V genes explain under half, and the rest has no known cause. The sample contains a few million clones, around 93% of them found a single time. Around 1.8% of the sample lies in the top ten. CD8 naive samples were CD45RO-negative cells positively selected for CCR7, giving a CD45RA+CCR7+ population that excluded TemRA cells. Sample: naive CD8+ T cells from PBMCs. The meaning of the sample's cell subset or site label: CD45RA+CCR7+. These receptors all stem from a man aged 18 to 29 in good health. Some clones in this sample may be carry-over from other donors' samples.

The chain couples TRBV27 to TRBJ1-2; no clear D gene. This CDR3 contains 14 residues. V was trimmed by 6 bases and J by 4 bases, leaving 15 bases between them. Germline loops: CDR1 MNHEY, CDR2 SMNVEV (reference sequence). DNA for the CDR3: TGTGCCAGCAGCCTCTCGCGTCAGACCTATGGCTACACCTTC. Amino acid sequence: CASSLSRQTYGYTF.

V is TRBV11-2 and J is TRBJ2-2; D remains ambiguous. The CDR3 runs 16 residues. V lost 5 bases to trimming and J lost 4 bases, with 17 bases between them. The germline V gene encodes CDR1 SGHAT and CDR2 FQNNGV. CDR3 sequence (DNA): TGTGCCAGCAGCCTGAAGGCCGCGATTAGCACCGGGGAGCTGTTTTTT. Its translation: CASSLKAAISTGELFF.

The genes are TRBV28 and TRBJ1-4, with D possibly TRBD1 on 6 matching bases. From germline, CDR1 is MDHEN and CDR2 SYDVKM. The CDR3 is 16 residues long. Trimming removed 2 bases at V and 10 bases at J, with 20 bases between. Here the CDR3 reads CASSLESGDPRGKLFF. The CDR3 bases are TGTGCCAGCAGTTTAGAATCAGGGGACCCCCGGGGAAAACTGTTTTTT. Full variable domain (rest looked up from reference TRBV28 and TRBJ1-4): DVKVTQSSRYLVKRTGEKVFLECVQDMDHENMFWYRQDPGLGLRLIYFSYDVKMKEKGDIPEGYSVSREKKERFSLILESASTNQTSMYLCASSLESGDPRGKLFFGSGTQLSVL.

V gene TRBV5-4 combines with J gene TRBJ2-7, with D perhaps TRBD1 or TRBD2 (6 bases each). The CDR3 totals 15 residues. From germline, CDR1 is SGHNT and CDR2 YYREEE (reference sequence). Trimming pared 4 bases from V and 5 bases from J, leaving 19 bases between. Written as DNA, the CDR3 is TGTGCCAGCAGCCCTGGACTGACGGAGGGGGACGAGCAGTACTTC. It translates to CASSPGLTEGDEQYF.

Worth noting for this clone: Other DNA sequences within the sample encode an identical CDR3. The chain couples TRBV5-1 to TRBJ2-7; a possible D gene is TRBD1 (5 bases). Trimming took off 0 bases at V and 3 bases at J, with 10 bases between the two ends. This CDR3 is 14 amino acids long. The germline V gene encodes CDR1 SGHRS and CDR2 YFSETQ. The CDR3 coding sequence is TGCGCCAGCAGCTTGGCCGGTCAGGGCTACGAGCAGTACTTC. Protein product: CASSLAGQGYEQYF.

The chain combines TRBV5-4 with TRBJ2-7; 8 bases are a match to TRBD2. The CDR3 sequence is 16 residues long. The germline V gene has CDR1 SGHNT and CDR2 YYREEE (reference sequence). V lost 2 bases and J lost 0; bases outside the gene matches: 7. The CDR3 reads CASSFAGGLSSYEQYF. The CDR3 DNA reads TGTGCCAGCAGCTTCGCGGGGGGTTTAAGCTCCTACGAGCAGTACTTC.

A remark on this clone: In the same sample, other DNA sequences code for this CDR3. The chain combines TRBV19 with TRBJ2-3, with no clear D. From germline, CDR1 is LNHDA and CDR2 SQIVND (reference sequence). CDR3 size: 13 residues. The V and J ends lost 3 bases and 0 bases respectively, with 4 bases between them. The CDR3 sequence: CASSIASTDTQYF. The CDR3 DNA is TGTGCCAGTAGTATCGCGAGCACAGATACGCAGTATTTT.

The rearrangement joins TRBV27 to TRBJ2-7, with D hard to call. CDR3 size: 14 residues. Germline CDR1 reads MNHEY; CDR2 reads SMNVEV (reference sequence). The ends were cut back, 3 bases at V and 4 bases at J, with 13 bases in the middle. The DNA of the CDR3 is TGTGCCAGCAGTTTGGCCGGGCCTCGTTACGAGCAGTACTTC. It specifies CASSLAGPRYEQYF.

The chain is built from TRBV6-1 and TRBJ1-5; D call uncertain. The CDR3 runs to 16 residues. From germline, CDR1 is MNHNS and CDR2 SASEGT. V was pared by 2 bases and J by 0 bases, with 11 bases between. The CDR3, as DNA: TGTGCCAGCAGTGAATTGATAGGGTATAGCAATCAGCCCCAGCATTTT. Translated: CASSELIGYSNQPQHF.

CDR3 sequence (DNA): TGCAGCGCTTCGACAGGTTACAATGAGCAGTTCTTC. Protein: CSASTGYNEQFF. The chain carries TRBV29-1 and TRBJ2-1; maybe TRBD1 (6 bases). CDR1 SQVTM and CDR2 ANQGSEA come from the germline V gene. CDR3 size: 12 residues. V was shortened by 7 bases and J by 4 bases, with 11 bases between the two germline ends.

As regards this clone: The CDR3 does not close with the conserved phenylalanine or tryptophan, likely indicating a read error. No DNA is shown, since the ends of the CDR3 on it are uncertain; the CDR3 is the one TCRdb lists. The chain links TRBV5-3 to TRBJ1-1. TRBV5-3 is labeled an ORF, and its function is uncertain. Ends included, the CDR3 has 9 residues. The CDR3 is CARSTFLRL.

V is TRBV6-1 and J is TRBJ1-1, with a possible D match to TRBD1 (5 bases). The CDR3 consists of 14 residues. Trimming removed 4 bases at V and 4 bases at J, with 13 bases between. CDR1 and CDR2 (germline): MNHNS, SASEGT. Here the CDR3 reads CASSVKGLGTEAFF. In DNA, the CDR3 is TGTGCCAGCAGTGTTAAGGGGTTGGGCACTGAAGCTTTCTTT.

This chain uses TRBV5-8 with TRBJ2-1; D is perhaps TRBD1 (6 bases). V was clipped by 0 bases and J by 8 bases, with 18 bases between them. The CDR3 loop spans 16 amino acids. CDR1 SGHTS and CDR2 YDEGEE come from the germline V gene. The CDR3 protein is CASSLGVVGGSDEQFF. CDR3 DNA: TGTGCCAGCAGCTTGGGGGTGGTAGGGGGTAGTGATGAGCAGTTCTTC.

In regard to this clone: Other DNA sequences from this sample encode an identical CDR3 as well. This chain's CDR3 is CASSPSGTEAFF. For the CDR3, the DNA is TGTGCCAGCAGCCCCTCTGGTACTGAAGCTTTCTTT. The gene calls are TRBV9 and TRBJ1-1; D is unclear. The CDR3 extends over 12 amino acids. The germline V and J ends were trimmed by 4 bases and 5 bases, with 9 bases remaining between them. The germline V gene has CDR1 SGDLS and CDR2 YYNGEE.

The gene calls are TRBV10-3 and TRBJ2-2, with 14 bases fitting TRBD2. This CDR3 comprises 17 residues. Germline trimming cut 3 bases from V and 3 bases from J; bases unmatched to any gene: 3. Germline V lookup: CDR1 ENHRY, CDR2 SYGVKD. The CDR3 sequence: CAISDGTSGSYTGELFF. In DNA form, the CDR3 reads TGTGCCATCAGTGACGGGACTAGCGGGAGTTACACCGGGGAGCTGTTTTTT.

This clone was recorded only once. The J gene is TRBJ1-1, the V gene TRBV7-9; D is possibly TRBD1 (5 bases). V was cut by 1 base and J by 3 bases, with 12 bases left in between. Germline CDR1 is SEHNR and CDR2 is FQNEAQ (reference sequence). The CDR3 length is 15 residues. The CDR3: CASSLEQGRDTEAFF. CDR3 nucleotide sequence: TGTGCCAGCAGCTTAGAGCAGGGTCGCGACACTGAAGCTTTCTTT.

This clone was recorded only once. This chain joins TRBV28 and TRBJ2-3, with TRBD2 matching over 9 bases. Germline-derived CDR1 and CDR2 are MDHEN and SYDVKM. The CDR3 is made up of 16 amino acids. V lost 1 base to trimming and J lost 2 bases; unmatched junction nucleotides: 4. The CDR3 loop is CASSLSLAGFTDTQYF. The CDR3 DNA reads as TGTGCCAGCAGTTTATCCCTAGCGGGATTCACAGATACGCAGTATTTT.

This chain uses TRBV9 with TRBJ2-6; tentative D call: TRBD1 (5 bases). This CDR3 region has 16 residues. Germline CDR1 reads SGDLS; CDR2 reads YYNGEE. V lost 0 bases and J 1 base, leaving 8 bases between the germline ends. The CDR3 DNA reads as TGTGCCAGCAGCGTAGTTCCAGGGTCTGGGGCCAACGTCCTGACTTTC. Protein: CASSVVPGSGANVLTF. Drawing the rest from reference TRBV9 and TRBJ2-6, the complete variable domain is DSGVTQTPKHLITATGQRVTLRCSPRSGDLSVYWYQQSLDQGLQFLIQYYNGEERAKGNILERFSAQQFPDLHSELNLSSLELGDSALYFCASSVVPGSGANVLTFGAGSRLTVL.

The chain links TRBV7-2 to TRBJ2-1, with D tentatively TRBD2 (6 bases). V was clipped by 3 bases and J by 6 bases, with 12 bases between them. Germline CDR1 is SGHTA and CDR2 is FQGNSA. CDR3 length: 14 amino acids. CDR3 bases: TGTGCCAGCAGCTTCGGGGGAGCGGGCAATGAGCAGTTCTTC. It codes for CASSFGGAGNEQFF.

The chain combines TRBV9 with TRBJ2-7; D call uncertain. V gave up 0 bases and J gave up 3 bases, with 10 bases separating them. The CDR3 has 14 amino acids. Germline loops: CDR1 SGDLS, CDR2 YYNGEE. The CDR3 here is CASSVGNLYYEQYF. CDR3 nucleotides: TGTGCCAGCAGCGTAGGCAATCTATACTACGAGCAGTACTTC.

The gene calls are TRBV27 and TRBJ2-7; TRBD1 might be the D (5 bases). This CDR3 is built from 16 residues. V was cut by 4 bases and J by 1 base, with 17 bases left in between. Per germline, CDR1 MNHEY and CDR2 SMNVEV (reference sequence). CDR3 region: CASSYSQGARSYEQYF. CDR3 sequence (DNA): TGTGCCAGCAGTTACTCCCAGGGTGCGCGTTCCTACGAGCAGTACTTC.

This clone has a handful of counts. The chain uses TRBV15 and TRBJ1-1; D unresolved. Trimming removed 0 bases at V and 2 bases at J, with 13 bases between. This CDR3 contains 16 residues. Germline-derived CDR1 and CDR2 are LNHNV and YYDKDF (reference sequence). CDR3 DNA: TGTGCCACCAGCAGAGAGGCGAATCAGCGAAACACTGAAGCTTTCTTT. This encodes CATSREANQRNTEAFF.

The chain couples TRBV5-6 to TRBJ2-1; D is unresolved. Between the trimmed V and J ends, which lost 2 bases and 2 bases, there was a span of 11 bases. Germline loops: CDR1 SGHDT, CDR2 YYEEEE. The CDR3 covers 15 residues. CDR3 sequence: CASSFGGVTYNEQFF. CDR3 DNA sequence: TGTGCCAGCAGCTTCGGTGGGGTGACCTACAATGAGCAGTTCTTC.

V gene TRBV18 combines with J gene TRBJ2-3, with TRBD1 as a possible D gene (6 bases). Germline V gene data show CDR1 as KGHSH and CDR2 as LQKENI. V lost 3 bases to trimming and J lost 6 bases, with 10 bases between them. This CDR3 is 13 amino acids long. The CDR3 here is CASSPYRADTQYF. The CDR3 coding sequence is TGTGCCAGCTCACCCTACAGGGCGGATACGCAGTATTTT.

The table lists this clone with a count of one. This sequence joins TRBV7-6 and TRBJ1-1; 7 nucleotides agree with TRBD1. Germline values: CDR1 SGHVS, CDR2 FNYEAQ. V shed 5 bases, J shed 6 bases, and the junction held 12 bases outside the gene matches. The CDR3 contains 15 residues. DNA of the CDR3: TGTGCCAGCAGCCTTAAAAGGGGTACAGGGGCTGAAGCTTTCTTT. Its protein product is CASSLKRGTGAEAFF.

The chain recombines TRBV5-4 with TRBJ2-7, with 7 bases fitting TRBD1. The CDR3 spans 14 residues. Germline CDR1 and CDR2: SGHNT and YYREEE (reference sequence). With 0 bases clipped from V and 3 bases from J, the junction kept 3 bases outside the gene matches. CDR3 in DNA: TGTGCCAGCAGCTTGGAGCCAGGGGGCTACGAGCAGTACTTC. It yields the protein CASSLEPGGYEQYF. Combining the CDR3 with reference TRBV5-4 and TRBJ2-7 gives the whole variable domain ETGVTQSPTHLIKTRGQQVTLRCSSQSGHNTVSWYQQALGQGPQFIFQYYREEENGRGNFPPRFSGLQFPNYSSELNVNALELDDSALYLCASSLEPGGYEQYFGPGTRLTVT.

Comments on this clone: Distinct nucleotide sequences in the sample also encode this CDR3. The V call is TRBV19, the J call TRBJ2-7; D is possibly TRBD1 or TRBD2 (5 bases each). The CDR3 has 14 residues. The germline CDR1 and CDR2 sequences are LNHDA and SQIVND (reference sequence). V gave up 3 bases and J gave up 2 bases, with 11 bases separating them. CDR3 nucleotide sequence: TGTGCCAGTAGTATCGGTCAGGGAGCCTACGAGCAGTACTTC. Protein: CASSIGQGAYEQYF.

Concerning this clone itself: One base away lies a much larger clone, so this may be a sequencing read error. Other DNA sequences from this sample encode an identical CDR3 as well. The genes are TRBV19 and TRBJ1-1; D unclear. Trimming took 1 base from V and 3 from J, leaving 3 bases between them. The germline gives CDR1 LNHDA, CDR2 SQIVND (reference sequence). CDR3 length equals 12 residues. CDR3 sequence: CASSIGHTEAFF. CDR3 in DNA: TGTGCCAGTAGTATAGGGCACACTGAAGCTTTCTTT.

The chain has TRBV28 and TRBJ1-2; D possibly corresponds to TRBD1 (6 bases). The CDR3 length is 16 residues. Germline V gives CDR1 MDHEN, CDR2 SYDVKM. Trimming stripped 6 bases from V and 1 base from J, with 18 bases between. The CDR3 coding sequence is TGTGCCAGCAGCAGAAGGACAGAACAAATTAACTATGGCTACACCTTC. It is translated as CASSRRTEQINYGYTF.

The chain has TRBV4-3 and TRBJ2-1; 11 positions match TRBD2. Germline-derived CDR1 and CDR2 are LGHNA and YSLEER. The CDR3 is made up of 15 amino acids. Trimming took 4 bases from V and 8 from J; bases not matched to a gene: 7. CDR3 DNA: TGCGCCAGCAGCCTTGGACTAGCGGGTACCTATGAGCAGTTCTTC. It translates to CASSLGLAGTYEQFF.

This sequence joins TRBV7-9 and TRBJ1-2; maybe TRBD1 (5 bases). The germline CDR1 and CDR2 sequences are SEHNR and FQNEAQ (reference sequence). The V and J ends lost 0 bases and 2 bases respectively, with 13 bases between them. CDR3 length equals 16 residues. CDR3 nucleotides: TGTGCCAGCAGCTTAGCGCCTGAGACAGAGAACTATGGCTACACCTTC. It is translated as CASSLAPETENYGYTF.